These T cell receptor beta chains were read from a single sample in a study of cytomegalovirus exposure and HLA in healthy donors. Libraries were prepared by immunoSEQ multiplex PCR; TCRdb keeps only in-frame clonotypes and omits some of them. This sample's table reports approximately 20,000 clones. Sequencing was carried out using PBMCs. These receptors came from a man aged 60 to 69 in good health and CMV-seropositive. CDR3s include the opening cysteine and the closing phenylalanine or tryptophan. A D gene is named only where the DNA matches it firmly. Clone size is stated in some rows and not others, as once, few, many or a class when expanded.

large TRBJ2-1 TRBV4-2 - CASSQDPSSYNEQFF TGTGCCAGCAGCCAAGATCCTAGTTCCTACAATGAGCAGTTCTTC
- TRBJ1-1 TRBV6-4 TRBD1 CASRAGQEANTEAFF TGTGCCAGCAGGGCGGGACAGGAGGCGAACACTGAAGCTTTCTTT
- TRBJ1-1 TRBV6-6 - CASSYDRYSEAFF TGTGCCAGCAGTTACGATCGGTATTCTGAAGCTTTCTTT
- TRBJ1-4 TRBV27 TRBD1 CASTKGGQGGKLFF TGTGCCAGCACCAAAGGGGGACAGGGGGGGAAACTGTTTTTT
- TRBJ1-5 TRBV4-1 - CASSQYSPSNQPQHF TGCGCCAGCAGCCAATACAGTCCGAGCAATCAGCCCCAGCATTTT
- TRBJ1-2 TRBV9 - CASSQITGGGSGYTF TGTGCCAGCAGCCAAATCACGGGGGGTGGCTCTGGCTACACCTTC
- TRBJ2-1 TRBV6-1 TRBD2 CASSLERELTEQFF TGTGCCAGCAGCCTTGAGCGGGAGTTGACTGAGCAGTTCTTC
- TRBJ2-3 TRBV5-1 - CASSLGDFQSTDTQYF TGCGCCAGCAGCTTGGGGGACTTCCAGTCCACAGATACGCAGTATTTT
- TRBJ1-2 TRBV25-1 TRBD1 CASSAWTGEDGYTF TGTGCCAGCAGTGCATGGACAGGGGAGGATGGCTACACCTTC
- TRBJ1-1 TRBV5-1 TRBD1 CASSLRTGMNTEAFF TGCGCCAGCAGCTTAAGGACAGGGATGAACACTGAAGCTTTCTTT